One T cell receptor beta chain is described in this entry. The data were taken from a study of blood T cell repertoires in COVID-19. Produced via immunoSEQ multiplex PCR; TCRdb's table is partial and in-frame only. The sample shows about 190,000 clones, 84% of them seen only once. V lost 8 bases and J 5 bases, leaving 18 bases between the germline ends. The CDR3 has 14 amino acids. The germline gives CDR1 MNHEY, CDR2 SVGAGI. The sequence derives from a woman in her 70s with active or convalescent COVID-19. Sequenced sample: peripheral blood. The chain recombines TRBV6-5 with TRBJ1-2, with D unclear. CDR3 sequence reads: CASSAGQSGYGYTF. The CDR3, as DNA: TGTGCCAGCTCCGCGGGCCAGTCGGGGTATGGCTACACCTTC.